The clone carrying this TCR beta chain occurred once. Its antigen is currently unknown. TCRdb keeps only in-frame clones here, not all; method: immunoSEQ multiplex PCR. The sample contains approximately 1,500,000 clones, 95% to 99% of which appear only once. Germline CDR1 and CDR2: MDHEN and SYDVKM. The CDR3 contains 16 residues. V was clipped by 4 bases and J by 0 bases; unmatched bases: 9. This record belongs to a study of shared clonotypes between healthy human individuals. Findings of the study overall: For naive CD4 cells, around 5% of clonotypes were shared across several donors.

The chain is built from TRBV28 and TRBJ2-7, with TRBD2 matching over 7 bases. This TCR was sampled from a man aged 25 to 45 in good health. Material: naive CD4+ T cells sorted from blood. Documented subset: CD45RA+ positively selected. The CDR3 protein is CASSSPGLLSSYEQYF. As DNA, the CDR3 is TGTGCCAGCAGTTCCCCGGGACTACTAAGCTCCTACGAGCAGTACTTC.